These T cell receptor beta chains were read from a single sample in a study of response to subunit inactivated influenza vaccine. TCRdb itself ran the RT-PCR reads through MiXCR, one entry per CDR3 protein. Of around 650,000 distinct CDR3 sequences listed, 15% to 17% are singletons. This material consisted of PBMCs from blood, taken 12 days after vaccination. The origin of the receptors is a man in his fifties or sixties who received an inactivated influenza vaccine. Both conserved end residues are part of each CDR3. The order of the fields is clone size, D gene, V gene, J gene, CDR3 protein, CDR3 DNA. The D gene is left open where the match is weak. Size is omitted from some rows. Given values are once, few, many or a class for expanded clones.

>-|TRBD2|TRBV5-1|TRBJ2-1
CASSPLLAGGPNEQFF
TGCGCCAGCAGCCCTCTACTAGCGGGGGGGCCCAATGAGCAGTTCTTC
>-|TRBD2|TRBV6-2/TRBV6-3|TRBJ2-1
CASSHPGLDPEQFF
TGTGCCAGCAGTCACCCGGGACTAGATCCTGAGCAGTTCTTC
>-|TRBD2|TRBV28|TRBJ2-2
CASSSSSGRRAGELFF
TGTGCCAGCAGTTCCTCTAGCGGGAGAAGGGCCGGGGAGCTGTTTTTT
>few|TRBD2|TRBV28|TRBJ2-1
CASSLSPGTSVRNEQFF
TGTGCCAGCAGTTTGAGTCCCGGGACTAGCGTACGCAATGAGCAGTTCTTC
>-|-|TRBV6-2/TRBV6-3|TRBJ1-5
CASSYDSLSILGSNQPQHF
TGTGCCAGCAGTTACGACAGCCTATCCATCCTAGGGAGCAATCAGCCCCAGCATTTT
>few|-|TRBV12-3/TRBV12-4|TRBJ1-2
CASSLGTAPNYGYTF
TGTGCCAGCAGTTTAGGGACAGCCCCAAACTATGGCTACACCTTC
>-|-|TRBV7-8|TRBJ2-5
CASSFPRGELSETQYF
TGTGCCAGCAGCTTCCCCCGGGGAGAGCTTTCGGAGACCCAGTACTTC
>once|TRBD2|TRBV2|TRBJ2-1
CASGLSGGYNEQFF
TGTGCCAGCGGTTTATCGGGGGGATACAATGAGCAGTTCTTC
>-|-|TRBV12-3/TRBV12-4|TRBJ2-3
CASGPGGGVTDTQYF
TGTGCCAGCGGCCCCGGAGGGGGCGTCACAGATACGCAGTATTTT
>-|-|TRBV10-3|TRBJ2-1
CAISGVVGRNEQFF
TGTGCCATCAGTGGGGTCGTGGGGCGGAATGAGCAGTTCTTC
>once|-|TRBV11-3|TRBJ2-5
CASSLGEHNQETQYF
TGTGCCAGCAGCTTAGGCGAACACAACCAAGAGACCCAGTACTTC
>few|-|TRBV10-3|TRBJ2-3
CAISRGTDTQYF
TGTGCCATCAGCCGGGGCACAGATACGCAGTATTTT
>-|-|TRBV29-1|TRBJ1-2
CSVEARDNDYGYTF
TGCAGCGTTGAGGCCCGGGACAACGACTATGGCTACACCTTC
>few|-|TRBV15|TRBJ2-2
CATSRVGFGELFF
TGTGCCACCAGCAGAGTCGGGTTCGGGGAGCTGTTTTTT
>-|-|TRBV18|TRBJ2-6
CASSPYSWTERSGANVLTF
TGTGCCAGCTCACCATATTCTTGGACAGAACGCTCTGGGGCCAACGTCCTGACTTTC
>few|TRBD1|TRBV10-3|TRBJ1-1
CAIRGDSLNTEAFF
TGTGCCATCAGGGGGGACAGTTTGAACACTGAAGCTTTCTTT
>many|TRBD2|TRBV20-1|TRBJ2-5
CSAQAGLPQETQYF
TGCAGTGCGCAGGCGGGACTACCTCAAGAGACCCAGTACTTC
>many|TRBD1|TRBV6-2/TRBV6-3|TRBJ1-3
CASRSPGQGTGNTIYF
TGTGCCAGCAGATCGCCTGGACAGGGCACCGGAAACACCATATATTTT
>-|TRBD1|TRBV4-3|TRBJ2-7
CASSQLWTGTTAEQYF
TGCGCCAGCAGCCAATTATGGACAGGGACAACCGCCGAGCAGTACTTC
>-|-|TRBV23-1|TRBJ1-5
CASGPLRDHNQPQHF
TGCGCCAGCGGCCCATTACGGGATCACAATCAGCCCCAGCATTTT
>-|-|TRBV9|TRBJ2-7
CASSVEPQRNSGYEQYF
TGTGCCAGCAGCGTAGAACCGCAGAGGAACAGCGGCTACGAGCAGTACTTC
>once|TRBD1|TRBV20-1|TRBJ1-1
CSARGQGARGPVNTEAFF
TGCAGTGCTAGAGGACAGGGGGCGCGCGGCCCGGTGAACACTGAAGCTTTCTTT
>-|TRBD1|TRBV6-5|TRBJ2-7
CASSYTGEWNEQYF
TGTGCCAGCAGTTACACAGGGGAGTGGAACGAGCAGTACTTC
>many|-|TRBV7-2|TRBJ2-3
CASSLGGSLTDTQYF
TGTGCCAGCAGCTTAGGGGGTTCCCTCACAGATACGCAGTATTTT
>few|TRBD2|TRBV6-2/TRBV6-3|TRBJ2-7
CASSYWGGEQYF
TGTGCCAGCAGTTACTGGGGGGGCGAGCAGTACTTC
>-|-|TRBV15|TRBJ1-2
CATSIQTNYGYTF
TGTGCCACCAGCATCCAGACTAACTATGGCTACACCTTC
>few|-|TRBV18|TRBJ2-3
CASSTRQSTDTQYF
TGTGCCAGCTCAACTAGACAGAGCACAGATACGCAGTATTTT
>-|-|TRBV20-1|TRBJ1-3
CSARFQDGFNTIYF
TGCAGTGCTAGGTTCCAGGACGGGTTCAACACCATATATTTT
>many|-|TRBV4-3|TRBJ2-7
CASSQGTSVSYEQYF
TGCGCCAGCAGCCAAGGGACTTCCGTCTCCTACGAGCAGTACTTC
>many|TRBD2|TRBV29-1|TRBJ2-2
CSVVGPGGPVTGELFF
TGCAGCGTTGTTGGGCCGGGAGGGCCAGTCACCGGGGAGCTGTTTTTT
>-|TRBD1|TRBV15|TRBJ1-2
CATSTGGTGYGYTF
TGTGCCACCAGCACAGGCGGGACAGGCTATGGCTACACCTTC
>-|-|TRBV29-1|TRBJ1-2
CSVVWGALGYTF
TGCAGCGTTGTGTGGGGGGCCCTTGGCTACACCTTC
>few|-|TRBV5-1|TRBJ1-6
CASSLEASFDSPLHF
TGCGCCAGCAGCTTGGAAGCCTCTTTTGACTCACCCCTCCACTTT
>few|TRBD1|TRBV20-1|TRBJ2-5
CSARGADRGRETQYF
TGCAGTGCCAGGGGTGCGGACAGGGGGAGAGAGACCCAGTACTTC
>few|-|TRBV20-1|TRBJ2-3
CSASRGQDTQYF
TGCAGTGCTAGTCGGGGGCAAGATACGCAGTATTTT
>-|-|TRBV6-2/TRBV6-3|TRBJ2-5
CASRKGLRIQETQYF
TGTGCCAGCAGAAAAGGCCTGAGAATCCAAGAGACCCAGTACTTC
>few|-|TRBV28|TRBJ1-4
CASSTHGGGVKLFF
TGTGCCAGCAGTACCCATGGGGGGGGAGTGAAACTGTTTTTT
>many|TRBD1|TRBV4-2|TRBJ2-7
CASSQSGQGYEQYF
TGTGCCAGCAGCCAATCGGGACAGGGGTACGAGCAGTACTTC
>-|TRBD1|TRBV7-2|TRBJ1-6
CASSLVRDRYSPLHF
TGTGCCAGCAGCTTAGTCCGGGACAGATATTCACCCCTCCACTTT
>-|TRBD2|TRBV5-1|TRBJ2-5
CASSPGLAGRASGETQYF
TGCGCCAGCAGCCCAGGACTAGCGGGAAGAGCGAGCGGAGAGACCCAGTACTTC
>few|-|TRBV5-5|TRBJ1-4
CASSLPTNEKLFF
TGTGCCAGCAGCCTTCCAACTAATGAAAAACTGTTTTTT